The 11 T cell receptor beta chains below all came from one sample that was sequenced in a study of blood T cells in healthy people across ages (dated by TCRdb to about 2015). Receptors were amplified or captured by 5' RACE. The second PCR ran for roughly 7 to 12 cycles and used a J-beta primer mix along with a sample-barcoded 5' primer. Through fastp at Q25 and MiXCR, TCRdb rebuilt clones from the public reads, retaining in-frame beta chains. Each entry merges the rows of one CDR3 protein and shows their most common DNA and genes. Present in this sample are some 1,800,000 distinct CDR3 sequences, approximately 39% of which were seen just once. Roughly 23% of the sample rests with the top ten. The source material was blood. The receptors were gathered from a human donor in good health.

The chain links TRBV7-2 to TRBJ2-5; D gene ambiguous. V was pared by 4 bases and J by 1 base, with 19 bases between. This CDR3 is 17 amino acids long. Looked up from germline, CDR1 is SGHTA and CDR2 is FQGNSA. DNA for the CDR3: TGTGCCAGCAGCTCGCACGGTCCCCAAGAACTCCAAGAGACCCAGTACTTC. Protein sequence: CASSSHGPQELQETQYF.

The gene calls are TRBV21-1 and TRBJ1-1; TRBD1, the table's D call, lacks a check against the DNA. TRBV21-1 is assigned pseudogene status. The CDR3 contains 16 residues. As DNA, the CDR3 is TGTGCCAGCAGCTTCCAAGTAGACAGGAGGAACACTGAAGCTTTCTTT. It codes for CASSFQVDRRNTEAFF.

On this clonotype: A much bigger clone sits one base away, suggesting this may be a read error. V gene TRBV20-1 combines with J gene TRBJ2-5; D perhaps matches TRBD2 (6 bases). Between the trimmed V and J ends, which lost 6 bases and 4 bases, there was a span of 15 bases. CDR1 and CDR2 (germline): DFQATT, SNEGSKA (reference sequence). The CDR3 runs to 13 residues. For the CDR3, the DNA is TGCAGTGCGGAGGGTCGGAGAAGAGAGACCCAGTACTTC. Translated: CSAEGRRRETQYF.

The chain has TRBV2 and TRBJ1-4, with D unclear. CDR1 SNHLY and CDR2 FYNNEI come from the germline V gene. The germline V and J ends were trimmed by 0 bases and 1 base, with 9 bases remaining between them. The CDR3 is 16 residues long. For the CDR3, the DNA is TGTGCCAGCAGTGAAGCGCTTGTGGGAACTAATGAAAAACTGTTTTTT. It is translated as CASSEALVGTNEKLFF.

V gene TRBV9 combines with J gene TRBJ2-3; 8 nucleotides match TRBD2. The V gene end was trimmed by 3 bases and the J gene end by 2 bases; junction bases not matched to a gene: 8. From germline, CDR1 is SGDLS and CDR2 YYNGEE. CDR3 length: 16 amino acids. CDR3 in DNA: TGTGCCAGCAGCGGGGACCGGGGGGGTCCCACAGATACGCAGTATTTT. This codes for CASSGDRGGPTDTQYF.

This clonotype was picked up one time. The chain links TRBV5-1 to TRBJ1-5, with TRBD1 as a possible D gene (6 bases). Germline CDR1 and CDR2: SGHRS and YFSETQ. The CDR3 is 13 amino acids. Between the trimmed V and J ends, which lost 5 bases and 5 bases, there was a span of 11 bases. The CDR3: CASRSDRDQPQHF. Here the CDR3 DNA reads TGCGCCAGCAGGTCGGACAGAGATCAGCCCCAGCATTTT.

This clonotype showed up just once. The chain carries TRBV7-2 and TRBJ2-5; TRBD2 aligns across 10 bases. Germline values: CDR1 SGHTA, CDR2 FQGNSA. The ends lost 6 bases at V and 11 bases at J; junction bases unmatched: 12. The CDR3 sequence is 14 residues long. CDR3 DNA sequence: TGTGCCAGCAGTCCGGCAGCGGGGGGGCTCGGACAGTACTTC. Protein: CASSPAAGGLGQYF.

This sequence joins TRBV4-3 and TRBJ2-3; TRBD2 aligns across 10 bases. Per germline, CDR1 LGHNA and CDR2 YSLEER. After removal of 0 bases from V and 14 bases from J, the junction contained 8 bases not matched to a gene. The CDR3 extends over 14 amino acids. The CDR3 DNA is TGCGCCAGCAGCCAAGATCTAGCGGGGGAACGTAGGTATTTT. This gives the protein CASSQDLAGERRYF.

The chain employs TRBV5-1 and TRBJ2-5; unclear D gene. V dropped 4 bases and J dropped 1 base, with 5 bases sitting between them. This CDR3 has 12 residues. The germline gives CDR1 SGHRS, CDR2 YFSETQ. CDR3: CASSNFQETQYF. CDR3 coding DNA: TGCGCCAGCAGCAACTTCCAAGAGACCCAGTACTTC.

This clonotype was observed a handful of times. The rearrangement joins TRBV27 to TRBJ1-1; D is possibly TRBD1 (5 bases). V was pared by 8 bases and J by 4 bases, with 11 bases between. Germline CDR1 and CDR2: MNHEY and SMNVEV (reference sequence). This CDR3 comprises 12 residues. CDR3 nucleotide sequence: TGTGCCAGCCGGGGGGGGGTCACTGAAGCTTTCTTT. Protein product: CASRGGVTEAFF.

With respect to this clonotype: A much larger clone lies a single base off, so this may be a read error. J is TRBJ2-7 and V is TRBV5-1, with D perhaps being TRBD1 or TRBD2 (5 bases each). The CDR3 consists of 14 residues. Germline CDR1 is SGHRS and CDR2 is YFSETQ. V was clipped by 0 bases and J by 6 bases, with 13 bases between them. The CDR3 bases are TGCGCCAGCAGCTTGGACGGGACCCACTTCGAGCAGTACTTC. This gives the protein CASSLDGTHFEQYF.